This TCR beta chain was identified during a study of cytomegalovirus exposure and HLA in healthy donors. Whole-study context: One earlier analysis, a look at about 179 million T cells, found roughly 120 million unique TCR beta sequences.

The PCR contained 60 Vbeta and 13 Jbeta primers. The data were produced by immunoSEQ multiplex PCR, yet TCRdb's version contains in-frame clones alone and is incomplete. The repertoire holds about 160,000 clones, with 80% as singletons. Of note for this clone: Antigen: not known.

From germline, CDR1 is LGHNA and CDR2 YSLEER. The CDR3 is 14 amino acids. V gave up 1 base and J gave up 0 bases, with 7 bases separating them. Findings of the study overall: Later analysis placed DRB1 highest and HLA-C lowest in TCR association rates, which differed by HLA locus. According to reports, the classifier identified cytomegalovirus status with high specificity and sensitivity. Near-uniform donor sequencing depth was presumed by presence/absence analyses.

The chain uses TRBV4-3 and TRBJ2-7; D may be TRBD1 (6 bases). The sequencing input was PBMCs. The sequence derives from a male donor in good health and CMV-seropositive. CDR3 protein: CASSQGTVSYEQYF. The DNA for the CDR3 is TGCGCCAGCAGCCAAGGGACAGTCTCCTACGAGCAGTACTTC.